The entry below gives a single T cell receptor beta chain sequence along with its context. The same CDR3 is also encoded by other DNA sequences in this sample. These data are taken from a study of shared clonotypes between healthy human individuals. CD45RO negativity and positive selection for CCR7 defined naive CD8 cells, a population that excluded terminally differentiated effector memory CD45RA+ cells. Generated by immunoSEQ multiplex PCR, the TCRdb table keeps only in-frame clones and is missing some. The sample lists 2 million or so clones, over 85% occurring once. The germline CDR1 and CDR2 sequences are MNHEY and SMNVEV (reference sequence). The CDR3 is 13 residues long. V was shortened by 3 bases and J by 4 bases, with 7 bases between the two germline ends.

V and J are TRBV27 and TRBJ1-5; D not resolved. This clonotype originated in a young man in good health. Input material: naive CD8+ T cells sorted from blood. The CDR3 DNA reads as TGTGCCAGCAGTTTTGGCGGGAATCAGCCCCAGCATTTT. This codes for CASSFGGNQPQHF.